This T cell receptor beta chain was recovered during a study of blood T cell repertoires in COVID-19. Overall study: The study drew acute and convalescent COVID-19 samples from the United States, Italy and Spain. Sample material is recorded as cDNA or gDNA derived from T cells, B-cell-depleted T cells, or PBMCs.

Germline loops: CDR1 MGHDK, CDR2 SYGVNS. V shed 7 bases, J shed 7 bases, and the junction held 5 bases outside the gene matches. The CDR3 has 13 amino acids. Original methodology: It was from reference gene primer amplification that nucleated cell counts were estimated. The assay was immunoSEQ multiplex PCR, and TCRdb's table has in-frame clones only and misses some. V and J calls and clone size are as listed in that table; D and trimming were resolved from the DNA. The sample holds hundreds of thousands of clones, approximately 90% seen once. Source material: peripheral blood. The sequence came from a man between 18 and 35 years old with active or convalescent COVID-19. V usage is TRBV25-1 and J usage is TRBJ2-2, with TRBD1 matching over 8 bases. The CDR3 region has the DNA TGTGCCAGCATGGACAGGGTCAGCGGGGAGCTGTTTTTT. Translated: CASMDRVSGELFF.